This passage covers 14 T cell receptor beta chains from one sample sequenced in a study of beta chain features in type 1 diabetes. Every isolated RNA sample was fully reverse transcribed, so sequencing captured expressed TCRB transcripts. Data came from immunoSEQ multiplex PCR; TCRdb stores just in-frame clones and leaves some out. The sample consists of fewer than 400,000 clones, 9.3% of them appearing once. General study results and limits: Among patients with Type 1 diabetes, TCRB CDR3s were moderately but significantly shorter in every one of the four CD4+ subsets.

Their recognized antigens are unknown. Sequencing input: central memory CD4+ T cells from blood. The receptors shown here come from a man in his thirties or forties with type 1 diabetes.

This clone was found a few times. The rearrangement joins TRBV9 to TRBJ2-5; D is unclear. The CDR3 runs to 16 residues. Germline V gene sequence: CDR1 SGDLS, CDR2 YYNGEE. The V gene lost 0 bases and the J gene lost 0 bases, with 12 bases spanning the gap. The CDR3: CASSVGVDEYQETQYF. The DNA of the CDR3 is TGTGCCAGCAGCGTAGGAGTAGACGAGTACCAAGAGACCCAGTACTTC.

The chain has TRBV11-2 and TRBJ2-1, with 10 positions matching TRBD2. The CDR3 totals 18 residues. V trimming: 2 bases; J trimming: 1 base; junction bases outside the gene matches: 8. The V gene's germline CDR1 is SGHAT and CDR2 FQNNGV. As DNA, the CDR3 is TGTGCCAGCAGCTTACCTAGCGGGGGTCTTGGTTCCTACAATGAGCAGTTCTTC. Amino acids: CASSLPSGGLGSYNEQFF.

The gene calls are TRBV11-2 and TRBJ2-1, with D perhaps TRBD1 (5 bases). V lost 5 bases to trimming and J lost 7 bases, with 18 bases between them. Germline V gene sequence: CDR1 SGHAT, CDR2 FQNNGV. The CDR3 sequence is 15 residues long. In DNA, the CDR3 is TGTGCCAGCAGCCGCGGTGGACCCAGGGTGAATGAGCAGTTCTTC. Translated, it gives CASSRGGPRVNEQFF. Full variable domain (missing parts from reference TRBV11-2 and TRBJ2-1): EAGVAQSPRYKIIEKRQSVAFWCNPISGHATLYWYQQILGQGPKLLIQFQNNGVVDDSQLPKDRFSAERLKGVDSTLKIQPAKLEDSAVYLCASSRGGPRVNEQFFGPGTRLTVL.

The J gene is TRBJ2-7, the V gene TRBV6-5; TRBD2 agrees at 8 bases. Looked up from germline, CDR1 is MNHEY and CDR2 is SVGAGI. This CDR3 has 14 amino acids. The junction had 7 bases not matched to a gene; V was cut back by 6 bases and J by 3 bases. CDR3 nucleotide sequence: TGTGCCAGCAGGAAAGCGGGGGACCACTACGAGCAGTACTTC. This sequence encodes CASRKAGDHYEQYF.

This clone was detected ten times or more. The gene calls are TRBV2 and TRBJ2-7, with TRBD1 matching over 7 bases. The CDR3 totals 14 residues. Losses at the gene ends were 9 bases for V and 0 bases for J; bases not matched to a gene: 8. Germline V gene data show CDR1 as SNHLY and CDR2 as FYNNEI. CDR3 sequence reads: CASKGQASSYEQYF. DNA of the CDR3: TGTGCCAGTAAAGGACAGGCAAGCTCCTACGAGCAGTACTTC.

This clone occurred many times. Other DNA sequences in the sample encode the same CDR3. This sequence joins TRBV2 and TRBJ2-3; the match to TRBD1 covers 9 bases. Trimming took 6 bases from V and 2 from J; bases not matched to a gene: 6. CDR1 SNHLY and CDR2 FYNNEI come from the germline V gene. The CDR3 contains 15 residues. CDR3 sequence reads: CASSFDRGSTDTQYF. The CDR3 nucleotides are TGTGCCAGCAGCTTTGACAGGGGGTCCACAGATACGCAGTATTTT.

The V and J genes are TRBV10-3 and TRBJ2-7; 7 positions match TRBD1. Germline V lookup: CDR1 ENHRY, CDR2 SYGVKD. V lost 7 bases to trimming and J lost 4 bases; unmatched junction nucleotides: 7. The length of the CDR3 is 13 residues. This CDR3 is CAINRDSSYEQYF. In nucleotides, the CDR3 is TGTGCCATCAACCGGGACAGCTCATACGAGCAGTACTTC.

Concerning this clone itself: Other DNA sequences from this sample encode an identical CDR3 as well. This chain links TRBV7-2 with TRBJ2-3, with D possibly matching TRBD2 (5 bases). CDR3 length: 14 amino acids. CDR1 and CDR2 (germline): SGHTA, FQGNSA. V lost 1 base and J lost 4, with 9 bases in between. The CDR3 is CASSLDRAADTQYF. The CDR3 DNA sequence: TGTGCCAGCAGCTTAGATCGAGCGGCAGATACGCAGTATTTT.

This clone showed up many times. V usage is TRBV19 and J usage is TRBJ1-6, with no clear D. There are 12 residues in the CDR3. Per the germline V gene, CDR1 is LNHDA and CDR2 is SQIVND (reference sequence). V dropped 5 bases and J dropped 7 bases, with 6 bases sitting between them. The CDR3 DNA reads TGTGCCAGTAGTCCCAGGAATTCACCCCTCCACTTT. Its protein product is CASSPRNSPLHF. The full variable domain, its missing parts supplied by reference TRBV19 and TRBJ1-6, is DGGITQSPKYLFRKEGQNVTLSCEQNLNHDAMYWYRQDPGQGLRLIYYSQIVNDFQKGDIAEGYSVSREKKESFPLTVTSAQKNPTAFYLCASSPRNSPLHFGNGTRLTVT.

V usage is TRBV4-3 and J usage is TRBJ1-4, with 10 bases fitting TRBD1. Looked up from germline, CDR1 is LGHNA and CDR2 is YSLEER. The CDR3 has 17 amino acids. J was trimmed by 6 bases and V by 1 base; bases with no gene match: 8. The CDR3 bases are TGCGCCAGCAGCCAAGTTTTATTGGGACAGGGGTATGAAAAACTGTTTTTT. Its protein product is CASSQVLLGQGYEKLFF.

The rearrangement links TRBV7-9 to TRBJ2-7; D not resolved. From germline, CDR1 is SEHNR and CDR2 FQNEAQ (reference sequence). V lost 1 base to trimming and J lost 3 bases, with 13 bases between them. This CDR3 has 15 amino acids. The CDR3 loop reads CASSLVDTLGYEQYF. Here the CDR3 DNA reads TGTGCCAGCAGCTTAGTCGACACCCTAGGCTACGAGCAGTACTTC.

In its sample, this clone was seen a few times. The CDR3 protein is CASSPFGGGVTDTQYF. CDR3 sequence (DNA): TGTGCCAGCAGCCCCTTTGGGGGGGGCGTCACAGATACGCAGTATTTT. V is TRBV9 and J is TRBJ2-3; D is perhaps TRBD2 (7 bases). Deletions cut 4 bases from V and 2 bases from J, with 17 bases between. This CDR3 has 16 amino acids. Germline-derived CDR1 and CDR2 are SGDLS and YYNGEE.

The chain recombines TRBV7-2 with TRBJ1-6; 9 nucleotides line up with TRBD1. V shed 4 bases and J 7 bases; nucleotides not matched to a gene: 5. Germline lookup yields CDR1 SGHTA and CDR2 FQGNSA. This CDR3 spans 15 amino acids. Here the CDR3 DNA reads TGTGCCAGCAGCTCGTGGGACAGGGCAAATTCACCCCTCCACTTT. This codes for CASSSWDRANSPLHF.

V and J are TRBV7-9 and TRBJ1-3; D unresolved. This CDR3 has 14 amino acids. CDR1 and CDR2 from the germline V gene are SEHNR and FQNEAQ (reference sequence). V dropped 6 bases and J dropped 0 bases, with 9 bases sitting between them. CDR3 DNA: TGTGCCAGCAGGGCAGGCCTCTCTGGAAACACCATATATTTT. Translation gives CASRAGLSGNTIYF.